This T cell receptor (beta chain) was identified during a study of T-cell memory formation after mild COVID-19 (dated by TCRdb to 2020 to 2023). A note on the overall study: TCR sequence clusters from the two donors were largely donor specific. In a couple of donors, T-cell clones that expanded and contracted after mild COVID-19 were followed by sequencing TCRalpha and TCRbeta repertoires longitudinally. Two young, previously healthy adult volunteers made up the cohort, one male and one female. The paper's findings and limits, for the study overall: SARS-CoV-2 specificity was not confirmed for the second-wave clones peaking on day 37. From day 15 to 85, contracting clones showed balanced CD4/CD8 phenotypes, whereas a second wave of clones that expanded from day 15 to 37 leaned towards CD4+. Some responding clones were detected in pre-infection memory, suggesting pre-existing cross-reactive memory T cells joined the SARS-CoV-2 response. The study covered only a couple of mild cases, and larger cohorts including severe cases with pre-infection samples were considered necessary. Contracting CD4+ clones were found mainly in CM and EM memory subsets, while CD8+ clones were enriched in EMRA.

Ficoll-Paque density gradient centrifugation was used to isolate PBMCs. TCRdb shows the sequencer as Illumina NovaSeq 6000. Using 5'RACE with constant-segment primers, TCRalpha and TCRbeta cDNA libraries were constructed, with sample barcodes and unique molecular identifiers added in the process. Trizol reagent was used to extract RNA from every sample. The libraries were amplified in two PCR steps, and the second step added a second sample barcode and Illumina TruSeq adapters. Libraries were sequenced on an Illumina NovaSeq with 2 x 150 bp paired-end reads. As for the original processing: Reads were demultiplexed and collapsed into UMI-guided consensus sequences with migec v1.2.7. Using mixcr v2.1.11, the UMI consensuses were aligned to TRA and TRB V and J templates and assembled into clonotypes. A clonotype was counted as expanded or contracted only if both edgeR and NoisET called the change significant, with noise models trained on biological replicates. For edgeR calls, a false discovery rate-adjusted p below 0.01 and a log2 fold-change threshold of 1 were applied. As an exploratory analysis of dynamics, max-normalized trajectories of the 1000 most abundant clonotypes were examined with PCA combined with hierarchical clustering. Separately sequenced CD4+ and CD8+ repertoires were used to assign a CD4 or CD8 phenotype to each responding clone. Using fastp trimming at Q25 and MiXCR clonotype assembly, TCRdb reanalyzed the public sequencing data and kept in-frame beta chains. When rows share a CDR3 protein, they turn into one entry using the most common DNA and genes. None of the V and J calls come from the authors' own analysis; TCRdb made them. The sample yields 380,000 or so distinct CDR3 sequences; approximately 15% were counted once. The top ten clones comprise around 21% of the sample.

Comments on this clonotype: Its antigen is unknown. No base quality values were provided; no much bigger clone lies one nucleotide off.

Trimming removed 3 bases from V and 7 bases from J, leaving 6 bases between the germline ends. The CDR3 covers 12 residues, taking in both the cysteine and the phenylalanine. CDR3 DNA is the only sequence kept; it has 36 bases, read in frame from the first base. According to the germline V gene (reference sequence), CDR1 reads MNHEY and CDR2 reads SMNVEV. This receptor was taken from a man in his late teens or twenties who had mild COVID-19 (a few samples of this study predate the infection). The sample titles of this study are shuffled in the database, so cell type and time point are left out; the donor was told from shared clones. Sequencing was carried out using PBMCs or a T cell subset sorted from them (not recorded which). The receptor chain draws on TRBV27 and TRBJ2-2, with the D gene call left open. The CDR3 has the sequence CASSFVSGELFF. At the DNA level, the sequence is TGTGCCAGCAGTTTTGTGAGCGGGGAGCTGTTTTTT.